The 28 T cell receptor beta chains below all came from one sample that was sequenced in a study of patients and donors after allogeneic stem cell transplantation. TCRdb analysed the RT-PCR reads with MiXCR anew, one entry per CDR3 protein. The sample consists of 920,000 or so distinct CDR3 sequences, roughly 18% of them appearing once. What was sequenced was blood, either unsorted or a sorted T cell fraction (not recorded which). The receptors derive from a human donor who was either an allogeneic HSCT recipient or a stem cell or donor lymphocyte infusion donor (not recorded which). It is not recorded whose cells these are; they may come from a transplant donor.

This clonotype has just a few counts. This chain links TRBV20-1 with TRBJ1-1; D not certain. The V gene lost 1 base and the J gene lost 7 bases, with 4 bases spanning the gap. Germline CDR1 DFQATT, CDR2 SNEGSKA (reference sequence). CDR3 size: 10 residues. CDR3 sequence reads: CSARGGEAFF. CDR3 DNA: TGCAGTGCTAGAGGTGGTGAAGCTTTCTTT.

The chain has TRBV20-1 and TRBJ1-5, with 8 bases lining up with TRBD1. Per germline, CDR1 DFQATT and CDR2 SNEGSKA (reference sequence). The CDR3 has 14 amino acids. The ends lost 5 bases at V and 9 bases at J; junction bases unmatched: 12. The CDR3 nucleotides are TGCAGTGCTCCGGACAGGGCAAACGGTAGGCCCCAGCATTTT. This sequence encodes CSAPDRANGRPQHF.

This clonotype was counted only a few times. This sequence joins TRBV24-1 and TRBJ2-1; D is unclear. From germline, CDR1 is KGHDR and CDR2 SFDVKD. V lost 7 bases, J lost 0 bases, and 9 bases lay in between. The CDR3 length is 14 residues. This chain's CDR3 is CATRSPSSYNEQFF. In DNA, the CDR3 is TGTGCCACCAGATCGCCCAGCTCCTACAATGAGCAGTTCTTC.

V and J are TRBV5-1 and TRBJ2-5; D call uncertain. V was pared by 2 bases and J by 5 bases, with 13 bases between. Germline V gene sequence: CDR1 SGHRS, CDR2 YFSETQ. This CDR3 contains 14 residues. The CDR3 reads CASSFNKVRETQYF. The CDR3 DNA follows: TGCGCCAGCAGCTTCAACAAGGTTCGCGAGACCCAGTACTTC.

The chain is built from TRBV24-1 and TRBJ2-3; D is perhaps TRBD2 (5 bases). CDR1 and CDR2 from the germline V gene are KGHDR and SFDVKD. The V end lost 2 bases, the J end lost 2 bases, and 10 bases lay between the germline ends. This CDR3 is 15 amino acids long. CDR3 amino acids: CATSDWEQNTDTQYF. CDR3 nucleotide sequence: TGTGCCACCAGTGATTGGGAGCAGAACACAGATACGCAGTATTTT.

This sequence joins TRBV30 and TRBJ2-3, with D possibly matching TRBD2 (6 bases). From germline, CDR1 is GTSNPN and CDR2 SVGIG (reference sequence). This CDR3 is 12 amino acids long. Trimming stripped 5 bases from V and 3 bases from J, with 9 bases between. CDR3 region: CAWGLLTDTQYF. CDR3 nucleotide sequence: TGTGCCTGGGGACTACTTACAGATACGCAGTATTTT.

This clonotype was recorded a few times. This chain links TRBV4-2 with TRBJ1-2; 9 bases agree with TRBD1. V was clipped by 2 bases and J by 6 bases; unmatched bases: 7. This CDR3 has 15 residues. From germline, CDR1 is LGHNA and CDR2 YNFKEQ. CDR3 loop: CASSQIRGQGNGYTF. CDR3 bases: TGTGCCAGCAGCCAAATACGGGGACAGGGTAATGGCTACACCTTC.

This clonotype was seen many times. Here the CDR3 reads CAISESTGAYGYTF. CDR3 nucleotide sequence: TGTGCCATCAGTGAGTCTACAGGGGCCTATGGCTACACCTTC. The rearrangement uses TRBV10-3 and TRBJ1-2; TRBD1 matches 7 bases. Per the germline V gene, CDR1 is ENHRY and CDR2 is SYGVKD. The CDR3 spans 14 residues. V was pared by 0 bases and J by 4 bases, with 2 bases of the junction left unmatched.

The V gene is TRBV3-1, the J gene TRBJ2-3, with D possibly TRBD2 on 5 matching bases. The length of the CDR3 is 13 residues. The germline V and J ends were trimmed by 3 bases and 2 bases, with 6 bases remaining between them. Germline lookup yields CDR1 LGHDT and CDR2 YNNKEL (reference sequence). The CDR3 DNA sequence: TGTGCCAGCAGCCATCTAGCCACAGATACGCAGTATTTT. Residues: CASSHLATDTQYF.

This clonotype was seen many times. This rearrangement joins TRBV27 to TRBJ2-7, with 8 bases that match TRBD2. This CDR3 is built from 14 residues. With V trimmed by 5 bases and J by 0 bases, 3 bases remained unmatched. The germline V gene has CDR1 MNHEY and CDR2 SMNVEV (reference sequence). DNA for the CDR3: TGTGCCAGCAGTCCCGGGACTAGCTCCTACGAGCAGTACTTC. It yields the protein CASSPGTSSYEQYF.

The CDR3 nucleotides read TGTGCCAGCAACCCGGGGGGGAGAAACCAAGAGACCCAGTACTTC. The encoded protein is CASNPGGRNQETQYF. V is TRBV12-3 or TRBV12-4 and J is TRBJ2-5, with TRBD2 matching over 8 bases. The CDR3 has 15 residues. J was trimmed by 0 bases and V by 7 bases; bases with no gene match: 7.

This clonotype has more than one count but fewer than ten. This chain joins TRBV5-1 and TRBJ2-5; 15 bases line up with TRBD2. There are 17 residues in the CDR3. V dropped 4 bases and J dropped 5; count of bases not matched to a gene: 9. Germline CDR1 reads SGHRS; CDR2 reads YFSETQ. This CDR3 is CASSTGLAGGPGETQYF. DNA for the CDR3: TGCGCCAGCAGCACCGGACTAGCGGGGGGGCCTGGGGAGACCCAGTACTTC.

The genes are TRBV7-9 and TRBJ2-4; no reliable D call. This CDR3 region has 11 residues. Germline CDR1 reads SEHNR; CDR2 reads FQNEAQ (reference sequence). V lost 6 bases and J 9 bases, leaving 9 bases between the germline ends. The CDR3 DNA reads TGTGCCAGCAGTCGGAGTATCATTCAGTACTTC. Protein sequence: CASSRSIIQYF.

This clonotype was seen a handful of times. The chain is built from TRBV6-5 and TRBJ1-5; D remains ambiguous. Germline V lookup: CDR1 MNHEY, CDR2 SVGAGI. V was cut by 2 bases and J by 9 bases, with 11 bases left in between. The CDR3 covers 13 residues. The CDR3 region is CASSYGRGRPQHF. The CDR3 bases are TGTGCCAGCAGTTACGGTCGTGGGAGGCCCCAGCATTTT.

This rearrangement joins TRBV12-3 or TRBV12-4 to TRBJ2-1; 7 positions agree with TRBD1. Trimming removed 8 bases from V and 4 bases from J; junction bases left unmatched: 5. The CDR3 length is 13 residues. CDR3 residues: CASSTGYYNEQFF. The DNA of the CDR3 is TGTGCCAGCTCGACAGGGTATTACAATGAGCAGTTCTTC.

The genes are TRBV7-2 and TRBJ1-4, with TRBD1 as a possible D gene (6 bases). With 5 bases removed from V and 4 bases from J, the gap between germline ends came to 17 bases. Per the germline V gene, CDR1 is SGHTA and CDR2 is FQGNSA. CDR3 length: 16 residues. This CDR3 reads CASSRLDRIFNEKLFF. DNA of the CDR3: TGTGCCAGCAGCCGGCTAGACAGGATTTTTAATGAAAAACTGTTTTTT.

This clonotype was observed many times. The rearrangement joins TRBV12-3 or TRBV12-4 to TRBJ2-7; 7 nucleotides match TRBD1. After removal of 5 bases from V and 1 base from J, the junction contained 5 bases not matched to a gene. The CDR3 totals 14 residues. The CDR3 region has the DNA TGTGCCAGCAGTCCCCGGGACAGATCCTACGAGCAGTACTTC. Protein product: CASSPRDRSYEQYF.

This clonotype was counted between two and nine times. In nucleotides, the CDR3 is TGCGCCAGCAGCCAAGGCACAGGGGGCAGAGATACGCAGTATTTT. This gives the protein CASSQGTGGRDTQYF. This chain connects TRBV4-3 to TRBJ2-3; the match to TRBD1 covers 9 bases. CDR1 and CDR2 (germline): LGHNA, YSLEER. The junction had 4 bases not matched to a gene; V was cut back by 1 base and J by 5 bases. This CDR3 comprises 15 residues.

The CDR3 DNA sequence: TGTGCCAGCAGTTTGAGGGGGGAAAATGAAAAACTGTTTTTT. This encodes CASSLRGENEKLFF. The chain links TRBV27 to TRBJ1-4; D might be TRBD1 (6 bases). Trimming pared 3 bases from V and 5 bases from J, leaving 10 bases between. The CDR3 length is 14 residues. Germline V gene lookup returns CDR1 MNHEY and CDR2 SMNVEV (reference sequence).

This clonotype was counted between two and nine times. V usage is TRBV12-5 and J usage is TRBJ2-3; D may be TRBD2 (5 bases). Germline values: CDR1 LGHNT, CDR2 FRNRAP. V dropped 5 bases and J dropped 2 bases, with 14 bases sitting between them. The CDR3 runs 15 residues. DNA for the CDR3: TGTGCTAGTGGTCCTGGGCGGGTCTACACAGATACGCAGTATTTT. This codes for CASGPGRVYTDTQYF.

This clonotype has a handful of counts. The gene calls are TRBV15 and TRBJ2-2, with 8 bases identical to TRBD2. With V trimmed by 2 bases and J by 6 bases, 14 bases remained unmatched. From germline, CDR1 is LNHNV and CDR2 YYDKDF (reference sequence). CDR3 length: 18 residues. CDR3 amino acids: CATSRSLWGSGGAGELFF. As DNA, the CDR3 is TGTGCCACCAGCAGATCTCTATGGGGCTCCGGGGGGGCCGGGGAGCTGTTTTTT.

Only a few counts were recorded for this clonotype. The chain recombines TRBV5-1 with TRBJ1-1; D is ambiguous. Trimming left V 1 base short and J 3 bases short, with 13 bases between. The CDR3 has 15 residues. Germline CDR1 is SGHRS and CDR2 is YFSETQ. The CDR3 bases are TGCGCCAGCAGCTTGATGTCCCTTGGGGACACTGAAGCTTTCTTT. Encoded protein: CASSLMSLGDTEAFF. Full variable domain (missing parts from reference TRBV5-1 and TRBJ1-1): KAGVTQTPRYLIKTRGQQVTLSCSPISGHRSVSWYQQTPGQGLQFLFEYFSETQRNKGNFPGRFSGRQFSNSRSEMNVSTLELGDSALYLCASSLMSLGDTEAFFGQGTRLTVV.

DNA for the CDR3: TGTGCCAGCAGCCCCAGGTACAGCGACTACGAGCAGTACTTC. Translation: CASSPRYSDYEQYF. This rearrangement joins TRBV11-2 to TRBJ2-7; D is ambiguous. With 5 bases removed from V and 3 bases from J, the gap between germline ends came to 14 bases. CDR3 size: 14 residues. The germline gives CDR1 SGHAT, CDR2 FQNNGV.

The chain carries TRBV20-1 and TRBJ1-1; no firm D call. This CDR3 spans 15 amino acids. Trimming removed 0 bases from V and 5 bases from J, with 16 bases in between. The germline V gene has CDR1 DFQATT and CDR2 SNEGSKA (reference sequence). For the CDR3, the DNA is TGCAGTGCTAGAGATCCCTCCAGGCTTGGGACTGAAGCTTTCTTT. Its translation is CSARDPSRLGTEAFF.

This clonotype was seen many times. The V call is TRBV4-3, the J call TRBJ1-1; the D is unclear. V lost 0 bases to trimming and J lost 0 bases, with 8 bases between them. The CDR3 has 15 amino acids. The germline V gene has CDR1 LGHNA and CDR2 YSLEER. The CDR3: CASSQDGEVNTEAFF. CDR3 nucleotides: TGCGCCAGCAGCCAAGACGGTGAGGTGAACACTGAAGCTTTCTTT.

The gene calls are TRBV20-1 and TRBJ2-1; tentatively, D is TRBD2 (5 bases). The V end was cut by 1 base, the J end by 3 bases, with 10 bases between. Germline V gene sequence: CDR1 DFQATT, CDR2 SNEGSKA (reference sequence). The CDR3 runs to 14 residues. The CDR3 DNA sequence: TGCAGTGCTAGAGTTGAGGGTCACTACAATGAGCAGTTCTTC. Its translation is CSARVEGHYNEQFF.

This clonotype was seen only a few times. The J gene is TRBJ2-5, the V gene TRBV5-1; 8 nucleotides match TRBD1. CDR1 and CDR2 from the germline V gene are SGHRS and YFSETQ. With 6 bases clipped from V and 3 bases from J, the junction kept 7 bases outside the gene matches. CDR3 length: 14 amino acids. CDR3: CASTADRDKETQYF. The CDR3 nucleotides read TGCGCCAGCACCGCGGACAGGGACAAAGAGACCCAGTACTTC. The variable domain in full, completed from reference TRBV5-1 and TRBJ2-5, reads KAGVTQTPRYLIKTRGQQVTLSCSPISGHRSVSWYQQTPGQGLQFLFEYFSETQRNKGNFPGRFSGRQFSNSRSEMNVSTLELGDSALYLCASTADRDKETQYFGPGTRLLVL.

This clonotype was seen ten or more times. The genes are TRBV12-3 or TRBV12-4 and TRBJ2-7, with a tentative D call TRBD2 (6 bases). This CDR3 is built from 14 residues. The ends were cut back, 4 bases at V and 3 bases at J, with 13 bases in the middle. DNA of the CDR3: TGTGCCAGCAGTTCCCGGGACTCAGACTACGAGCAGTACTTC. Amino acids: CASSSRDSDYEQYF.